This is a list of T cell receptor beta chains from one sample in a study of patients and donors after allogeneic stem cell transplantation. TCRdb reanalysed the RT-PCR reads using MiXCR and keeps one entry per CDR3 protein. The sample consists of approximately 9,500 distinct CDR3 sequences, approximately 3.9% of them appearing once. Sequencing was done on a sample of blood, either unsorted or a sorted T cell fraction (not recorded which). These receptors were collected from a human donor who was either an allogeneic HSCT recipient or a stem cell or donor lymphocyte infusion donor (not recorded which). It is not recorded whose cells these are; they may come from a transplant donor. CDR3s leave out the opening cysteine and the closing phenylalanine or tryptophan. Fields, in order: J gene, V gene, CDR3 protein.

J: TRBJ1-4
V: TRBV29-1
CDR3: SVTEGDEKLF

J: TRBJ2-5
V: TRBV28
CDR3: ASSFSGQGAVTQY

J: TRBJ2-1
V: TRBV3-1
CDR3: ASSQGPGIGSYNEQF

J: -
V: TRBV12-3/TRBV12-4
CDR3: ASSLGNNGQY

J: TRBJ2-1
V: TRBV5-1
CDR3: ASSLVTSGNNEQF

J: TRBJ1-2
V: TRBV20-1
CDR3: SAIPGSYGYT

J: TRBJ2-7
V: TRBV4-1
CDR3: ASSQGGTAHYEQY

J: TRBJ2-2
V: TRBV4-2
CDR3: ASSQGLGTNTGELF

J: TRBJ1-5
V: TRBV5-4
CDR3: ASSLDNQPQH

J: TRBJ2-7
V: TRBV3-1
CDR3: ASRSTSGAYEQY

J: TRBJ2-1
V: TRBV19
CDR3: ASSTTGTSGRRDEQF

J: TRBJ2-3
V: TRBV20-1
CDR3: SAKPRTSGSRDTQY

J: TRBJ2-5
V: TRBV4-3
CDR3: ASSQDWGARETQY

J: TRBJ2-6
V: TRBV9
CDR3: ASSVEGLGANVLT

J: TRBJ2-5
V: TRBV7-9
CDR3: ASSSTQGTAFTAQY

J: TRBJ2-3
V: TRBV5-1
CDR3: ASSIGESTDTQY

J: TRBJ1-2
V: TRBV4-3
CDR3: ASSQELAYGYT

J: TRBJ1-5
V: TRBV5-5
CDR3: ASSSYNSNQPQH

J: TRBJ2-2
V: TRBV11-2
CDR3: ASSLGFLGELF

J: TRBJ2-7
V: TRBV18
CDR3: ASSPLTSGTLLYEQY

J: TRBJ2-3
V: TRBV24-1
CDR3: ATSDPRPSSTDTQY

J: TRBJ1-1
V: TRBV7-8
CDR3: ASRVDRGQYTEAF

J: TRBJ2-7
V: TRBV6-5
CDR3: ASSSPGVYEQY

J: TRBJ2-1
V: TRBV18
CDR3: ASSPRQGEQF

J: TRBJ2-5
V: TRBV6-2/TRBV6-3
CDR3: ASSYSKGYQETQY

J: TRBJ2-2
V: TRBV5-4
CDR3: ASSLGGTTGTGELF

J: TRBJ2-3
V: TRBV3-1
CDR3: ASSQRQFTDTQY

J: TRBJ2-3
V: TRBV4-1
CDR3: ASSQDVTEDTQY

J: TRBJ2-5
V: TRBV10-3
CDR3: AISDSGTGGQETQY

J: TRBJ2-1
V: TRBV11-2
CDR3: ASSLGVLAGGFGGEQF

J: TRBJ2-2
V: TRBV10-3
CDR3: ATRRSGANTGELF

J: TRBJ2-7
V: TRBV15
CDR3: ATSRGGQTYEQY

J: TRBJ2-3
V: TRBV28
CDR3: ASSTGDSFLTDTQY

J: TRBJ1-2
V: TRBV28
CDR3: ASRTGLYGYT

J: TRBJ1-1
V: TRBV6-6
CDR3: ATRGGGVEAF

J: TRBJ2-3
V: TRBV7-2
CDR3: ASSLGREIVTDTQY